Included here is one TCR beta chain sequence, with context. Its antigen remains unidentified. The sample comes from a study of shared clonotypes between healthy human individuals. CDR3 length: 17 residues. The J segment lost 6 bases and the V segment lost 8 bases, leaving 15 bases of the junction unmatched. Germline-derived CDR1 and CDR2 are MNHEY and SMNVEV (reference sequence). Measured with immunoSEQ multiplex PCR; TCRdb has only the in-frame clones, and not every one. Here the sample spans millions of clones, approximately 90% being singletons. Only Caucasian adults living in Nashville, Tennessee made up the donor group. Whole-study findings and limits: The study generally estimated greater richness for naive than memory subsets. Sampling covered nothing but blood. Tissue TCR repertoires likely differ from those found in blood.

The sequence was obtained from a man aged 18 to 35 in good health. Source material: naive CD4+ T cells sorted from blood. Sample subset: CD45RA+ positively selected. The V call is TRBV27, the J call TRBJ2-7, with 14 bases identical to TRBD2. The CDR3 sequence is CASGSGTSGSPPLEQYF. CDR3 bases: TGTGCCAGCGGATCCGGGACTAGCGGGAGCCCCCCCCTCGAGCAGTACTTC.